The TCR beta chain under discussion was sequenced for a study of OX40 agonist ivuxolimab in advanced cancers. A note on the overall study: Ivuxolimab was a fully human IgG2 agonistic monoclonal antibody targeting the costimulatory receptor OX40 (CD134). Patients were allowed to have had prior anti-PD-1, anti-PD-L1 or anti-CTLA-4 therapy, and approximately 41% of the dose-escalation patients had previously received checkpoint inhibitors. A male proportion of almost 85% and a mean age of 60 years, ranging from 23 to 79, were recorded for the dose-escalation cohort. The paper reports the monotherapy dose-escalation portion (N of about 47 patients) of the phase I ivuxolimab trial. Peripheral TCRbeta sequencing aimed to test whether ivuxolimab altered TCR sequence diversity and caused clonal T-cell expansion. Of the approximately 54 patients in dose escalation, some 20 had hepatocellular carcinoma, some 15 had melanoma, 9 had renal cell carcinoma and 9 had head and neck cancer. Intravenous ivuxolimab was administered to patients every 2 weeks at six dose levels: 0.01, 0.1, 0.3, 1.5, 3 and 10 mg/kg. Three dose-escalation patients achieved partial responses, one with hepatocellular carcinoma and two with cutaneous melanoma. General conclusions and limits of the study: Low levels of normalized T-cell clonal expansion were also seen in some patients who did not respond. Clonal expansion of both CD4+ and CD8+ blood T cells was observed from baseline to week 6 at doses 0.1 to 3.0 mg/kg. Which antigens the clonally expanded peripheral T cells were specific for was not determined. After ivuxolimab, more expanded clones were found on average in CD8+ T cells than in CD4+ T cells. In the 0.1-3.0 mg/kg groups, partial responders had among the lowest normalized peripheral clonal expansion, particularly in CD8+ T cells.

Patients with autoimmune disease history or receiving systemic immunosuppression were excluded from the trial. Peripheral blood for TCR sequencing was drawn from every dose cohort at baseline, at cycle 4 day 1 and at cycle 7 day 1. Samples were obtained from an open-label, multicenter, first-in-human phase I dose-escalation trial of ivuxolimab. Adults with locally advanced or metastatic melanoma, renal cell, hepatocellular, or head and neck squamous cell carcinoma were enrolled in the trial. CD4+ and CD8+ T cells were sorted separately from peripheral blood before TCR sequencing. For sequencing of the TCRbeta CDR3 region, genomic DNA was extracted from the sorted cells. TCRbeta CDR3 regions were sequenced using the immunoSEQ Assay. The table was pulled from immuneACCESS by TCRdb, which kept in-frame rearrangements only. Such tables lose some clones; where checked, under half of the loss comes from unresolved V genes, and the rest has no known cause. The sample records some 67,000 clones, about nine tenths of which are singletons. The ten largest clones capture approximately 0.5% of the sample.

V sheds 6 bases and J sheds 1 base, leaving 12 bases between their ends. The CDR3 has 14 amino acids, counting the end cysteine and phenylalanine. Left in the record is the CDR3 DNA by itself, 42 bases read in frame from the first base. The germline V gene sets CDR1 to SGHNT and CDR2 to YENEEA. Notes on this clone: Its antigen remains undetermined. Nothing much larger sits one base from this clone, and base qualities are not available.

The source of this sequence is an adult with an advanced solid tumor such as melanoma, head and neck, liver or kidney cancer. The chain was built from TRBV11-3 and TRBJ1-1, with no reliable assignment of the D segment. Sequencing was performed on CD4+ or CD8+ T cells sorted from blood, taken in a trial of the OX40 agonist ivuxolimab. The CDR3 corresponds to CASSPSAGNTEAFF. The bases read TGTGCCAGCAGTCCCTCCGCGGGGAACACTGAAGCTTTCTTT.